The entry below gives a single T cell receptor beta chain sequence along with its context. This receptor's antigen is unknown. No clone much larger than this one lies a single base away; base qualities are absent. V is trimmed back by 4 bases and J by 2 bases, and the junction contains 5 bases that no gene match accounts for. The CDR3, from cysteine to phenylalanine, totals 14 residues. The read is trimmed to its CDR3 DNA, 42 bases read in frame from base 1. Taken from the germline V gene, the CDR1 and CDR2 loops are SGHDT and YYEEEE. The entry originates in a study of blood T cell repertoires in COVID-19 (dated by TCRdb to 2019 to 2021). In the study overall: Collaborator samples came from the United States, Italy and Spain and covered acute and convalescent phases of COVID-19. Where available, HLA class I and class II types were taken from metadata supplied by the sample provider and were not determined by assay-based typing. The prospective study material was composed of cDNA or gDNA derived from T cells, B-cell-depleted T cells, or PBMCs. Deeply sampled blood TCRbeta repertoires from subjects exposed to, actively infected with, or recovered from COVID-19 were included in the dataset. The repertoires were released in a freely available public database meant as a resource for research on the immune response to SARS-CoV-2. A de-identified subject ID, COVID-19 status, age in years and sex were almost always included in the sample metadata. Samples came from the ongoing ImmuneRACE study (first 160 participants) plus 1,254 subjects from 6 global collaborators. Findings and caveats that apply to the study as a whole: Clinical and demographic metadata were provided uncurated, with the amount varying by source and participant.

TCRbeta CDR3 regions were amplified from genomic DNA using the immunoSEQ Assay, a bias-controlled multiplex PCR. For the original study's pipeline: Within the assay, amplification of reference gene primers was used to estimate how many nucleated cells each sample contained. To quantify the absolute abundance of each unique TCRbeta CDR3 rearrangement, sequence reads were collapsed and filtered. For each sample, productive Simpson clonality was calculated as the square root of Simpson's diversity index over productive rearrangements. Not all clones reach the TCRdb copy of this immuneACCESS table, which keeps in-frame sequences only. Checked studies attribute under half of the gap to unresolved V genes and leave the rest unexplained. The V and J calls and clone size are taken from that table; D and trimming were inferred from the DNA. The sample profile shows around 200,000 clones; roughly 84% of them were found once. The leading ten clones occupy 4.5% to 5% of the sample.

Whole blood was collected in K2EDTA tubes by collaborating institutions according to the institutions' own protocols. For TCRbeta analysis, collaborators shipped samples as frozen whole blood, isolated PBMCs, or DNA extracted from either of those sample types. Sequenced input: peripheral blood. The receptor's source is a woman of 80 years or more with acute or convalescent COVID-19. Recombination linked TRBV5-6 to TRBJ2-7; TRBD1 matches 8 bases in the middle. The CDR3 in this case is CASSPGQETYEQYF. The sequenced DNA: TGTGCCAGCAGCCCGGGACAGGAGACCTACGAGCAGTACTTC. The CDR3, completed at both ends by the reference TRBV5-6 and TRBJ2-7 genes, gives the full variable domain DAGVTQSPTHLIKTRGQQVTLRCSPKSGHDTVSWYQQALGQGPQFIFQYYEEEERQRGNFPDRFSGHQFPNYSSELNVNALLLGDSALYLCASSPGQETYEQYFGPGTRLTVT.